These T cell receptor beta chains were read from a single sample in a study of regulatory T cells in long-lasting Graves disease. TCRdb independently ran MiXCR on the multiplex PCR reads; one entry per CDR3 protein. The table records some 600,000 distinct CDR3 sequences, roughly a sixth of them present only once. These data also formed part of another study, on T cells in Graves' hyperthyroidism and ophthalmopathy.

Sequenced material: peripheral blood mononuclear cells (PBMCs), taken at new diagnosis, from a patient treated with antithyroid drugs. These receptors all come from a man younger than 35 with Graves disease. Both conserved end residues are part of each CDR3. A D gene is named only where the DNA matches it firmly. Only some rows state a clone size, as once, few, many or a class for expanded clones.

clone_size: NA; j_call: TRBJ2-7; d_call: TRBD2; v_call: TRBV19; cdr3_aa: CASTRTSGLPSYEQYF; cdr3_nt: TGTGCCAGTACCAGGACTAGCGGGCTTCCCTCCTACGAGCAGTACTTC
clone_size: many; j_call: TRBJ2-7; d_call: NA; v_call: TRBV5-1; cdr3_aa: CASSPGQSSGYEQYF; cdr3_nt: TGCGCCAGCAGCCCGGGCCAGTCGTCTGGCTACGAGCAGTACTTC
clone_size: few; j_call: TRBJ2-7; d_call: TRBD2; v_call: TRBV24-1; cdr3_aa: CATSQKAGGYEQYF; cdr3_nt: TGTGCCACCAGTCAAAAAGCGGGAGGTTACGAGCAGTACTTC
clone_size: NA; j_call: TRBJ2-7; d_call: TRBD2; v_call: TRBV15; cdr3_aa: CATSRVLAGDEQYF; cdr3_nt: TGTGCCACCAGCAGAGTTCTAGCGGGAGACGAGCAGTACTTC
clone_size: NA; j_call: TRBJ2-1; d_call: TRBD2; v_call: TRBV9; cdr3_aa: CASSAPTSGRGYNEQFF; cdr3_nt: TGTGCCAGCAGCGCACCCACCAGCGGGAGGGGCTACAATGAGCAGTTCTTC
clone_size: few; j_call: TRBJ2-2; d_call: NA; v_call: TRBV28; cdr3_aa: CASRKGPNTGELFF; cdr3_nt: TGTGCCAGCAGGAAGGGTCCGAACACCGGGGAGCTGTTTTTT
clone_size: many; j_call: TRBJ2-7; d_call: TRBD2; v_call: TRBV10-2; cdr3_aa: CASSDRRAGGVLSSYEQYF; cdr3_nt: TGTGCCAGCAGTGATCGAAGGGCTGGGGGGGTCCTTAGCTCCTACGAGCAGTACTTC
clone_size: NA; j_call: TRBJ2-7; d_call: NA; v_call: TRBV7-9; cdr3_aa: CASSPKAGSAYEQYF; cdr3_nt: TGTGCCAGCAGCCCCAAAGCGGGCTCCGCCTACGAGCAGTACTTC
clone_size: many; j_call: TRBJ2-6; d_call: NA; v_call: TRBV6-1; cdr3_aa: CASSLQGAGANVLTF; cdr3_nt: TGTGCCAGCAGCCTACAGGGAGCCGGGGCCAACGTCCTGACTTTC
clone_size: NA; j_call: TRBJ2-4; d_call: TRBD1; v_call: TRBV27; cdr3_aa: CASSFLGTAAKNIQYF; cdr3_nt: TGTGCCAGCAGTTTTCTAGGGACAGCAGCCAAAAACATTCAGTACTTC
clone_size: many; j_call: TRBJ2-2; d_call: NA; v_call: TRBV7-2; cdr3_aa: CASSLAGGPGELFF; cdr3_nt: TGTGCCAGCAGCTTAGCGGGCGGACCCGGGGAGCTGTTTTTT
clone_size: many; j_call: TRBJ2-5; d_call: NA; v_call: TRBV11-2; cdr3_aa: CASSRTGGPQETQYF; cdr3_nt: TGTGCCAGCAGCCGAACTGGCGGTCCTCAAGAGACCCAGTACTTC
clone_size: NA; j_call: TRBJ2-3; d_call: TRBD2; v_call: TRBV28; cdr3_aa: CASSLWAGATSDTQYF; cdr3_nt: TGTGCCAGCAGTTTATGGGCGGGAGCGACGTCAGATACGCAGTATTTT
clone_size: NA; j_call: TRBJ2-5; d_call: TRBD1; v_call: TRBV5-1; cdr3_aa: CASSLGTGPGETQYF; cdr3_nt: TGCGCCAGCAGCCTCGGGACAGGTCCGGGAGAGACCCAGTACTTC
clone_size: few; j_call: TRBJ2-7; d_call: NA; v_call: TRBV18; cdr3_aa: CASSQRQDVYEQYF; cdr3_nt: TGTGCCAGCTCACAAAGACAGGATGTCTACGAGCAGTACTTC
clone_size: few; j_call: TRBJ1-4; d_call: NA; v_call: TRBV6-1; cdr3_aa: CASSERSGISIEKLFF; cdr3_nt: TGTGCCAGCAGTGAACGGTCAGGGATTAGCATTGAAAAACTGTTTTTT
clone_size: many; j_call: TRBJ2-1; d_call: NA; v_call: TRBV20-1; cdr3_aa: CSAERDRGNEQFF; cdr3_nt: TGCAGTGCGGAGCGGGATAGGGGGAATGAGCAGTTCTTC
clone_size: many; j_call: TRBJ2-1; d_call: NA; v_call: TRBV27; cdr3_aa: CASSFGLYNEQFF; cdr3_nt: TGTGCCAGCAGCTTCGGACTGTACAATGAGCAGTTCTTC
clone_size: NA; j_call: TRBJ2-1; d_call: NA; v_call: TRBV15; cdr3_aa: CATSRAGTTDNEQFF; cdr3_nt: TGTGCCACCAGCAGGGCCGGGACGACAGACAATGAGCAGTTCTTC
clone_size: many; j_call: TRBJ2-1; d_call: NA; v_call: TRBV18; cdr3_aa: CASKTTQDDEQFF; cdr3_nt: TGTGCCAGTAAAACCACTCAGGACGATGAGCAGTTCTTC
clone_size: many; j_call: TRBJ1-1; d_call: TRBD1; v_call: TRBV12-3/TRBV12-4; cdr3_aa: CASSLGQGVNTEAFF; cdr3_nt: TGTGCCAGCAGTTTAGGCCAGGGGGTCAACACTGAAGCTTTCTTT
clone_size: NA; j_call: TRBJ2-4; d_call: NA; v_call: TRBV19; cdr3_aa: CASGLAKSIQYF; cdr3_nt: TGTGCCAGTGGCTTAGCTAAGAGCATTCAGTACTTC
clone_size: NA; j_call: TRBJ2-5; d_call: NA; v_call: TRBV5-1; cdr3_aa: CASSLGSVGGRQETQYF; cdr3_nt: TGCGCCAGCAGCTTGGGCTCCGTAGGAGGGAGACAAGAGACCCAGTACTTC
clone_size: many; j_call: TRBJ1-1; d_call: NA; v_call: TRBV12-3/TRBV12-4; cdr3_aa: CASSPGPGTEAFF; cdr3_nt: TGTGCCAGCAGCCCCGGGCCGGGGACTGAAGCTTTCTTT
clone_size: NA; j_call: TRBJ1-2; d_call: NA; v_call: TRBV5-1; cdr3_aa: CASSLVDISSSGYTF; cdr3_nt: TGCGCCAGCAGCTTGGTGGATATATCTTCTTCAGGCTACACCTTC
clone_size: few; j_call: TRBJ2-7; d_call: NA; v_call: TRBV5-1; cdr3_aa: CASSSTLGDHEQYF; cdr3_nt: TGCGCCAGCAGCTCGACACTTGGGGACCACGAGCAGTACTTC
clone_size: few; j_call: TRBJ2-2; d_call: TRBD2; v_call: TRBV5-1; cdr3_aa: CASSLWLAGGNTGELFF; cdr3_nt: TGCGCCAGCAGCTTGTGGCTAGCGGGAGGTAACACCGGGGAGCTGTTTTTT
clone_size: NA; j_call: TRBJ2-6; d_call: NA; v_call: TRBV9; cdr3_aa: CASSVGTGSSSGANVLTF; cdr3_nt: TGTGCCAGCAGCGTAGGAACGGGTTCGAGCTCTGGGGCCAACGTCCTGACTTTC
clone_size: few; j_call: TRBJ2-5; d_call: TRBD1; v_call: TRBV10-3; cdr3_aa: CAISGGTGVGETQYF; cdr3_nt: TGTGCCATCAGTGGCGGGACAGGGGTGGGAGAGACCCAGTACTTC
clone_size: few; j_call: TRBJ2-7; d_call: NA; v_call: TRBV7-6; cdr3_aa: CASSHGQVAEQYF; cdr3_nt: TGTGCCAGCAGTCACGGGCAGGTAGCCGAGCAGTACTTC
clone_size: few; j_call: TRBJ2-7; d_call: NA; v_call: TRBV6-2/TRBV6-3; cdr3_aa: CASSYSTTRSYEQYF; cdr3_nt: TGTGCCAGCAGTTACTCGACTACCAGATCCTACGAGCAGTACTTC
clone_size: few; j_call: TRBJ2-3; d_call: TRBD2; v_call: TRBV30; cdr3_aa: CAWSAKGLAGGSTDTQYF; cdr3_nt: TGTGCCTGGAGTGCGAAAGGACTAGCGGGAGGTAGCACAGATACGCAGTATTTT
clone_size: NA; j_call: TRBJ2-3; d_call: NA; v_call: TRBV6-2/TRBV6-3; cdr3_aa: CASAGNTDTQYF; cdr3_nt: TGTGCCAGCGCTGGGAACACAGATACGCAGTATTTT
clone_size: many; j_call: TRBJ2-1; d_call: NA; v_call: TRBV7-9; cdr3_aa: CASSVRPEQFF; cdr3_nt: TGTGCCAGCAGCGTACGTCCTGAGCAGTTCTTC
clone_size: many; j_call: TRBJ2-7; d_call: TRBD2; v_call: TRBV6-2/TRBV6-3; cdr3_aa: CASSYPLAGVGEQYF; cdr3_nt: TGTGCCAGCAGTTACCCTTTAGCGGGAGTTGGTGAGCAGTACTTC
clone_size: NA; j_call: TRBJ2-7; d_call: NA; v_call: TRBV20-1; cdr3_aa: CSAKKGGGPDEQYF; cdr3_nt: TGCAGTGCCAAGAAGGGGGGGGGTCCCGACGAGCAGTACTTC
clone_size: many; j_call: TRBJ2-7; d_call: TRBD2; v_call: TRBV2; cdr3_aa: CATRGEGWTSGRVHEQYF; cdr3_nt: TGTGCCACCCGAGGGGAGGGATGGACTAGCGGGAGAGTACACGAGCAGTACTTC
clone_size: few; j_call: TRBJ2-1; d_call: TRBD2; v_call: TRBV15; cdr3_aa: CATSRDSKREGHEQFF; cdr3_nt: TGTGCCACCAGCAGAGATTCGAAGCGGGAGGGCCACGAGCAGTTCTTC
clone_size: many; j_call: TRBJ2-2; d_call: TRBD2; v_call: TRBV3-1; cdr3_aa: CASSPLAGEDTGELFF; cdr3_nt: TGTGCCAGCAGTCCCCTAGCGGGAGAGGACACCGGGGAGCTGTTTTTT
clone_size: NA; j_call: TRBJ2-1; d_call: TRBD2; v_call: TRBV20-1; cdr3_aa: CSARDGSGSDNEQFF; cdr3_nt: TGCAGTGCTAGAGATGGGAGCGGGAGTGACAATGAGCAGTTCTTC